This entry features one T cell receptor beta chain sequence. The target antigen is unknown. This record comes from a study of graft-versus-host responses after intestinal transplantation. Study-level information: Recipients were given multivisceral, liver-intestinal, or isolated intestinal transplants. The study gave all recipients anti-thymocyte globulin induction, then tacrolimus and steroids for roughly 3 years.

General observations from the study: Patients with graft-donor T cell macrochimerism had high graft-versus-host to host-versus-graft clonal ratios in allografts.

The assay was immunoSEQ multiplex PCR, and TCRdb's table has in-frame clones only and misses some. The sample gives 90,000 to 120,000 clones, over 80% of which show up once; over 0.55% is in the top ten. Germline CDR1 and CDR2: LNHDA and SQIVND (reference sequence). The CDR3 runs 14 residues. Trimming took 9 bases from V and 7 from J; bases not matched to a gene: 13. The chain has TRBV19 and TRBJ2-7, with 9 bases identical to TRBD2. The specimen comprised unstimulated CD4+ T cells sorted from spleen or lymph node cells, sampled before transplant. The sequence derives from a human donor who was the organ donor for an intestinal transplant. This chain's CDR3 is CASQSSGGLEEQYF. CDR3 coding DNA: TGTGCCAGCCAAAGTAGCGGGGGCCTGGAGGAGCAGTACTTC.